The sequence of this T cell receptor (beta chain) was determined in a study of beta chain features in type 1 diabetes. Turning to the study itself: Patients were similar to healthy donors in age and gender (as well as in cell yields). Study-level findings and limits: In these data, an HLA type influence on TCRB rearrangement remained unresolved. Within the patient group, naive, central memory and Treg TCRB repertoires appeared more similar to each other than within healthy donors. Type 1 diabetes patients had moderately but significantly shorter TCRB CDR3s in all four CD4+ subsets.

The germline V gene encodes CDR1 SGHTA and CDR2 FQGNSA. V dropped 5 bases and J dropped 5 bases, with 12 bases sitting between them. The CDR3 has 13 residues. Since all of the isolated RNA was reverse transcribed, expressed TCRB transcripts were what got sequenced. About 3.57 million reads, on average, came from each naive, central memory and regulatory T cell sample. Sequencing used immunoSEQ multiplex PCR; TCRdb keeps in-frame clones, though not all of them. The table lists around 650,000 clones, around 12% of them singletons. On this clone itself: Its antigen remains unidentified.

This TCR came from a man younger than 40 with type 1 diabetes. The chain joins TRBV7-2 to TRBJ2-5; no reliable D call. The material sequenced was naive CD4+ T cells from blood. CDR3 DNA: TGTGCCAGCAGCCCCGTGCTTGAGGAGACCCAGTACTTC. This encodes CASSPVLEETQYF.